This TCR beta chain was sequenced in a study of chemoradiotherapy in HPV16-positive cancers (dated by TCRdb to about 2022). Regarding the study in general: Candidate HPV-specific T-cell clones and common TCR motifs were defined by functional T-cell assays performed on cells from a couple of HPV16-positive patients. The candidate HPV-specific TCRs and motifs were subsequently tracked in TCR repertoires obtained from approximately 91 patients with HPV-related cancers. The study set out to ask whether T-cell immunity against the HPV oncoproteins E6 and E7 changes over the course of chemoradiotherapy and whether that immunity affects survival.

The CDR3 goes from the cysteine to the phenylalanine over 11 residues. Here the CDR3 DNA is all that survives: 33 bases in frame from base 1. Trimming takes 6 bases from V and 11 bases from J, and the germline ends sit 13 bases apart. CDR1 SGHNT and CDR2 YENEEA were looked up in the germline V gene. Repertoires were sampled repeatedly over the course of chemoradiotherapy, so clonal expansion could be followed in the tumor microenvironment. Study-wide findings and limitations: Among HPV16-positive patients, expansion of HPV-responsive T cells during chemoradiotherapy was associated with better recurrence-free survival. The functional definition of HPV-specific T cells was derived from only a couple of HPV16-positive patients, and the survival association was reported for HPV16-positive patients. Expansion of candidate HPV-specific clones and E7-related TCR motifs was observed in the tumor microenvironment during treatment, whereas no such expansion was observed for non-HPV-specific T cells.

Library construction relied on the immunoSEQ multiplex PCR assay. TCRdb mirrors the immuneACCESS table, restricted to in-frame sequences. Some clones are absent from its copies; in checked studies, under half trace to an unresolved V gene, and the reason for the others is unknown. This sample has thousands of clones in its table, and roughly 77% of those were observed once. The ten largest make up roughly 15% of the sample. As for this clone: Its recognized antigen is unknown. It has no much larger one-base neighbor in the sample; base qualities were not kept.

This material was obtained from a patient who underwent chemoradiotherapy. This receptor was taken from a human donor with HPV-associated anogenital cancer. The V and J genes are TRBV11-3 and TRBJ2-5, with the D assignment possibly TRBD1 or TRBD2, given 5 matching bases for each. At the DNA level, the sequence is TGTGCCAGCAGTCGAGGGGAATCGCAGTACTTC. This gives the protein CASSRGESQYF.